This T cell receptor beta chain was found in a study of blood T cell repertoires in COVID-19. The wider study: Sites across the United States, Italy and Spain contributed samples from acute and convalescent COVID-19.

Using immunoSEQ multiplex PCR, the repertoire was profiled, and TCRdb retains in-frame clones only, with some absent. Of about 110,000 clones in the sample, approximately 82% are singletons; the top ten hold roughly 18%. Germline V gives CDR1 SGHRS, CDR2 YFSETQ. The ends were cut back, 5 bases at V and 1 base at J, with 9 bases in the middle. This CDR3 has 14 residues. The receptor's source is a woman aged 55-69 years with acute or convalescent COVID-19. The chain carries TRBV5-1 and TRBJ2-2; no clear D. Sequencing was performed on peripheral blood. CDR3 DNA: TGCGCCAGCAGTCCCCAGTTGAACACCGGGGAGCTGTTTTTT. Protein: CASSPQLNTGELFF.